Sequencing of this T cell receptor beta chain was carried out in a study of cytomegalovirus exposure and HLA in healthy donors. Unmatched junction bases numbered 5, after V lost 4 bases and J lost 1 base. The CDR3 loop spans 15 amino acids. CDR1 is GTSNPN and CDR2 is SVGIG in the germline V gene (reference sequence). Primers included in the PCR were 60 Vbeta and 13 Jbeta primers. The data were produced by immunoSEQ multiplex PCR, yet TCRdb's version contains in-frame clones alone and is incomplete. The sample yields more than 110,000 clones, about 81% seen once. The TCR sequence derives from a man aged 25-45 years in good health and CMV-seronegative. The chain uses TRBV30 and TRBJ2-5; 11 bases are shared with TRBD1. The sample was PBMCs. The CDR3: CAWKGTGGSQETQYF. CDR3 coding DNA: TGTGCCTGGAAGGGGACAGGGGGTTCCCAAGAGACCCAGTACTTC.